The rows below give T cell receptor beta chains drawn from one sample of a study of T cells after yellow fever vaccination. TCRdb reanalysed the 5' RACE reads using MiXCR and keeps one entry per CDR3 protein. The sample has 300,000 or so distinct CDR3 sequences, roughly 8.3% seen once. The sequencing used PBMCs, collected more than 35 days after the first yellow fever vaccination. The receptors stem from a man younger than 35 who received the YFV17D yellow fever vaccine. Each CDR3 is given with its conserved first and last residue. A D gene is named only where the DNA matches it firmly. Not every row has a clone size; where given, it reads once, few, many or a size class.

cdr3_aa: CASGSGETQYF
cdr3_nt: TGTGCCAGCGGGTCTGGGGAGACCCAGTACTTC
d_call: NA
j_call: TRBJ2-5
v_call: TRBV2
clone_size: NA

cdr3_aa: CASSENRDYNEQFF
cdr3_nt: TGTGCCAGCAGTGAAAATAGAGATTACAATGAGCAGTTCTTC
d_call: NA
j_call: TRBJ2-1
v_call: TRBV2
clone_size: many

cdr3_aa: CASSPPGTTYNEQFF
cdr3_nt: TGTGCCAGCAGCCCACCGGGAACTACATACAATGAGCAGTTCTTC
d_call: NA
j_call: TRBJ2-1
v_call: TRBV5-5
clone_size: NA

cdr3_aa: CASSTWTVDETQYF
cdr3_nt: TGTGCCAGCAGTACCTGGACAGTAGACGAGACCCAGTACTTC
d_call: NA
j_call: TRBJ2-5
v_call: TRBV6-1
clone_size: few

cdr3_aa: CASSQFGGAGEYGETQYF
cdr3_nt: TGTGCCAGCAGCCAATTCGGGGGGGCCGGGGAGTACGGAGAGACCCAGTACTTC
d_call: TRBD2
j_call: TRBJ2-5
v_call: TRBV11-2
clone_size: many

cdr3_aa: CAISEPGQVPHGYTF
cdr3_nt: TGTGCCATCAGTGAGCCCGGACAGGTCCCCCACGGCTACACCTTC
d_call: TRBD1
j_call: TRBJ1-2
v_call: TRBV10-3
clone_size: few

cdr3_aa: CASSLSPLKGYTDTQYF
cdr3_nt: TGTGCCAGCAGCTTGTCCCCCCTGAAGGGCTACACAGATACGCAGTATTTT
d_call: NA
j_call: TRBJ2-3
v_call: TRBV5-6
clone_size: few

cdr3_aa: CASARGTGVIQGIVEAYTF
cdr3_nt: TGTGCCAGCGCAAGGGGGACAGGGGTTATTCAGGGGATCGTCGAGGCCTACACCTTC
d_call: TRBD1
j_call: TRBJ1-2
v_call: TRBV27
clone_size: few

cdr3_aa: CSAAHTEAFF
cdr3_nt: TGCAGTGCTGCCCACACTGAAGCTTTCTTT
d_call: NA
j_call: TRBJ1-1
v_call: TRBV20-1
clone_size: NA

cdr3_aa: CSARNGDLGTPEAFF
cdr3_nt: TGCAGTGCTAGAAACGGTGACCTCGGGACACCCGAAGCTTTCTTT
d_call: NA
j_call: TRBJ1-1
v_call: TRBV20-1
clone_size: few

cdr3_aa: CACSGNQPQHF
cdr3_nt: TGTGCCTGCTCGGGGAATCAGCCCCAGCATTTT
d_call: NA
j_call: TRBJ1-5
v_call: TRBV12-3/TRBV12-4
clone_size: many

cdr3_aa: CAIWGSSYNEQFF
cdr3_nt: TGTGCCATCTGGGGGAGCTCCTACAATGAGCAGTTCTTC
d_call: NA
j_call: TRBJ2-1
v_call: TRBV10-3
clone_size: few

cdr3_aa: CATSDLGWNTGELFF
cdr3_nt: TGTGCCACCAGTGATTTGGGGTGGAACACCGGGGAGCTGTTTTTT
d_call: NA
j_call: TRBJ2-2
v_call: TRBV24-1
clone_size: NA

cdr3_aa: CASSLTYEQYF
cdr3_nt: TGTGCCAGCAGCCTCACCTACGAGCAGTACTTC
d_call: NA
j_call: TRBJ2-7
v_call: TRBV11-2
clone_size: many

cdr3_aa: CASSLWDGKGDNEQFF
cdr3_nt: TGTGCCAGCAGCTTATGGGACGGGAAGGGGGACAATGAGCAGTTCTTC
d_call: NA
j_call: TRBJ2-1
v_call: TRBV7-3
clone_size: many

cdr3_aa: CASTLGHNSGNTIYF
cdr3_nt: TGTGCCAGCACCCTGGGACACAACTCTGGAAACACCATATATTTT
d_call: NA
j_call: TRBJ1-3
v_call: TRBV6-1
clone_size: few

cdr3_aa: CASSSFGRSTEAFF
cdr3_nt: TGCGCCAGCAGCTCGTTCGGGCGCAGCACTGAAGCTTTCTTT
d_call: NA
j_call: TRBJ1-1
v_call: TRBV5-1
clone_size: few

cdr3_aa: CASSKKGLAGGPETQYF
cdr3_nt: TGTGCCAGCAGCAAAAAGGGGCTAGCGGGGGGGCCAGAGACCCAGTACTTC
d_call: NA
j_call: TRBJ2-5
v_call: TRBV21-1
clone_size: many

cdr3_aa: CASSRSRGMVPLHF
cdr3_nt: TGTGCCAGCAGTCGAAGTAGGGGTATGGTACCCCTCCACTTT
d_call: NA
j_call: TRBJ1-6
v_call: TRBV5-8
clone_size: few

cdr3_aa: CASSGGLVAETQYF
cdr3_nt: TGTGCCAGCAGCGGGGGACTCGTAGCTGAGACCCAGTACTTC
d_call: NA
j_call: TRBJ2-5
v_call: TRBV5-4
clone_size: NA

cdr3_aa: CATSDGQEVRETQYF
cdr3_nt: TGTGCCACCAGTGACGGCCAGGAGGTGAGAGAGACCCAGTACTTC
d_call: NA
j_call: TRBJ2-5
v_call: TRBV24-1
clone_size: many

cdr3_aa: CASSIGGGFDEQFF
cdr3_nt: TGTGCCAGTAGTATAGGCGGAGGCTTTGATGAGCAGTTCTTC
d_call: NA
j_call: TRBJ2-1
v_call: TRBV19
clone_size: few

cdr3_aa: CATSDFEGYGANVLTF
cdr3_nt: TGTGCCACCAGTGATTTTGAGGGATATGGGGCCAACGTCCTGACTTTC
d_call: NA
j_call: TRBJ2-6
v_call: TRBV24-1
clone_size: NA

cdr3_aa: CASSQTHRDRYGYTF
cdr3_nt: TGCGCCAGCAGTCAGACCCACAGGGATCGCTATGGCTACACCTTC
d_call: NA
j_call: TRBJ1-2
v_call: TRBV5-1
clone_size: NA

cdr3_aa: CSVAIDPRAGNIQYF
cdr3_nt: TGCAGTGTCGCCATAGATCCCCGAGCCGGAAACATTCAGTACTTC
d_call: NA
j_call: TRBJ2-4
v_call: TRBV20-1
clone_size: NA

cdr3_aa: CASSPRDRRQPQHF
cdr3_nt: TGTGCCAGCAGCCCCCGGGACAGGAGACAGCCCCAGCATTTT
d_call: TRBD1
j_call: TRBJ1-5
v_call: TRBV3-1
clone_size: NA

cdr3_aa: CASSPEVADTQYF
cdr3_nt: TGTGCCAGCAGCCCCGAGGTGGCAGATACGCAGTATTTT
d_call: NA
j_call: TRBJ2-3
v_call: TRBV12-3/TRBV12-4
clone_size: many